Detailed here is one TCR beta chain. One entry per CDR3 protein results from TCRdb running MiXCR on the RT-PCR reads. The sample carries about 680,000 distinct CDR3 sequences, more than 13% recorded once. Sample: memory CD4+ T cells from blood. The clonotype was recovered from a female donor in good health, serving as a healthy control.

CDR3 DNA: TGTGCCAGCAGTTACGGGGACAGGGATTACTACGAGCAGTACTTC. Amino acid sequence: CASSYGDRDYYEQYF. This chain connects TRBV6-2 or TRBV6-3 to TRBJ2-7; 9 positions agree with TRBD1. Germline V CDR1 and CDR2: MNHEY, SVGEGT. This CDR3 is 15 amino acids long. Trimming at V came to 2 bases and at J to 3 bases, leaving 5 bases not matched to a gene.